This T cell receptor (beta chain) was identified in a study of OX40 agonist ivuxolimab in advanced cancers. This table comes from immunoSEQ multiplex PCR, and its TCRdb copy is limited to in-frame clones, with some not included. The sample lists about 82,000 clones; around 84% were seen once. V lost 2 bases, J lost 0 bases, and 5 bases lay in between. Per the germline V gene, CDR1 is SEHNR and CDR2 is FQNEAQ (reference sequence). CDR3 length: 15 residues. The sample here was CD4+ or CD8+ T cells sorted from blood, taken in a trial of the OX40 agonist ivuxolimab. This sequence originates from an adult with an advanced solid tumor such as melanoma, head and neck, liver or kidney cancer. The chain employs TRBV7-9 and TRBJ2-6; the D is unclear. CDR3 loop: CASSLQRSGANVLTF. The CDR3 bases are TGTGCCAGCAGCTTACAGCGCTCTGGGGCCAACGTCCTGACTTTC.